This T cell receptor (beta chain) was sequenced during a study of spatial heterogeneity in lung cancer. This CDR3 is built from 18 residues. V was cut by 0 bases and J by 5 bases, with 22 bases left in between. From germline, CDR1 is MGHRA and CDR2 YSYEKL. Time point meaning: sample taken at primary tumor resection. Unsorted whole RNA of tumor, nontumor lung or frozen PBMC was sequenced. Notes on the study in general: As ubiquitous and regional nonsynonymous mutations varied, counts of ubiquitous and regional expanded TCRs tracked them, respectively. Tumor mutation count correlated with how many alpha and beta TCRs expanded intratumorally.

This clonotype was recorded many times. The antigen remains undetermined. TCR cDNA molecules were tagged individually, and each one carried a unique molecular identifier. TCRdb reprocessed the 5' RACE reads via MiXCR and lists one record per CDR3 protein. The repertoire holds about 20,000 distinct CDR3 sequences, 15% to 20% seen once, with roughly 30% in the top ten. The rearrangement links TRBV4-1 to TRBJ2-5; perhaps D is TRBD1 or TRBD2 (5 bases each). The sequencing here drew on lung tumor tissue, taken at surgery. The sequence derives from a female donor with early-stage non-small cell lung cancer. This CDR3 is CASSQDTRQFSDLETQYF. The CDR3 nucleotides are TGCGCCAGCAGCCAAGATACTAGACAGTTCAGCGATTTGGAGACCCAGTACTTC.